The T cell receptor beta chain under discussion was sequenced for a study of blood T cell repertoires in COVID-19. In the authors' workflow: Counts of nucleated cells, estimated from reference gene primer amplification, were obtained. The table came from immunoSEQ multiplex PCR; TCRdb's copy has only in-frame clones and leaves some out. V, J and clone size derive from that table, while D and trimming were established from the DNA sequence. The sample has more than 250,000 clones; approximately 86% are singletons. Participant age was about 18 to 89 years, and participants resided in roughly 24 US areas. Cohort allocation depended upon clinical history that participants reported. Cohort 3 recovery required two negative PCRs, clearance, or symptom resolution. Germline assignment: CDR1 SGHDN and CDR2 FVKESK. The CDR3 totals 14 residues. V shed 0 bases and J shed 6 bases, with 8 bases lying between them.

Specimen: PBMCs or T cells enriched from blood (not recorded which). The J gene is TRBJ2-2, the V gene TRBV14; the D is unclear. This receptor was taken from a woman aged 18-29 years who had recovered from COVID-19. This CDR3 is CASSQEITAGELFF. In DNA, the CDR3 is TGTGCCAGCAGCCAAGAAATAACAGCCGGGGAGCTGTTTTTT.